This T cell receptor beta chain was sequenced in a study of neoadjuvant anti-PD-1 for oral cavity cancer. On the study more broadly: Non-progressing patients received a fourth nivolumab dose near day 43, then surgery on days 50-56.

As for time point: after neoadjuvant nivolumab, at surgical resection. Study-level results: Higher pretreatment blood Treg/Th17 ratios correlated with higher pretreatment blood and lower post-treatment tumor TCRbeta clonality.

V lost 4 bases and J lost 8; bases outside the gene matches: 8. This CDR3 is 16 amino acids long. Germline values: CDR1 SGHAT, CDR2 FQNNGV. Most PBMC samples had roughly 0.45 ug input DNA in six replicates. The assay was immunoSEQ multiplex PCR, and TCRdb's table has in-frame clones only and misses some. In the table there are over 65,000 clones, about 90% of which are singletons. Regarding this clone: Its antigen remains unidentified.

This chain connects TRBV11-2 to TRBJ1-6, with 10 bases identical to TRBD1. The TCR was taken from a person aged 35-79 years with oral cavity squamous cell carcinoma. Sequencing was performed on PBMCs, taken after nivolumab (anti-PD-1) treatment. Written as DNA, the CDR3 is TGTGCCAGCAGCTCAGAGGACAGGGGGATCGATTCACCCCTCCACTTT. This encodes CASSSEDRGIDSPLHF.